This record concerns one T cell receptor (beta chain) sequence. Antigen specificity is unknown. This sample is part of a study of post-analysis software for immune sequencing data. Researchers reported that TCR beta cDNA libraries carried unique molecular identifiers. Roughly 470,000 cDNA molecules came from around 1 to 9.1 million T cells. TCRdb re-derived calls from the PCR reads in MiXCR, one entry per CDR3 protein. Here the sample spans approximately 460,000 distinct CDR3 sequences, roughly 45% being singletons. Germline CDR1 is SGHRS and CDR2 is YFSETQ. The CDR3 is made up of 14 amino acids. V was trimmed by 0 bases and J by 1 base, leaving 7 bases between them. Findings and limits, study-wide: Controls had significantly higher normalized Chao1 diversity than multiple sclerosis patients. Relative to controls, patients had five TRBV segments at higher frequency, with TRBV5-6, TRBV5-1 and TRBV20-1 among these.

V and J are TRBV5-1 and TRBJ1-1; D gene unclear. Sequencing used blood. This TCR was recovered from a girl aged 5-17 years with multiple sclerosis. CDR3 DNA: TGCGCCAGCAGCTTGGAGGTTTCGAACACTGAAGCTTTCTTT. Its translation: CASSLEVSNTEAFF. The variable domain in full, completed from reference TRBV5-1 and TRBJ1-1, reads KAGVTQTPRYLIKTRGQQVTLSCSPISGHRSVSWYQQTPGQGLQFLFEYFSETQRNKGNFPGRFSGRQFSNSRSEMNVSTLELGDSALYLCASSLEVSNTEAFFGQGTRLTVV.